The clone carrying this T cell receptor beta chain has a count of ten or more. Its antigen remains unknown. CDR3 length equals 17 residues. Germline V gene lookup returns CDR1 KGHDR and CDR2 SFDVKD. The ends lost 3 bases at V and 0 bases at J; junction bases unmatched: 6. The data are from a study of T-cell memory formation after mild COVID-19. Study at large: The two donors had largely donor-specific TCR clusters. Study findings and constraints: Day 15 to 85 contractors were CD4/CD8 balanced; later expanders leaned CD4+. Clones that contracted clustered mainly in CM and EM if CD4+ and in EMRA if CD8+.

The TCR alpha and TCR beta cDNA libraries, bearing sample barcodes and UMIs, were generated by 5'RACE using constant-segment primers. MiXCR was run by TCRdb on the 5' RACE reads, yielding one entry per CDR3 protein. The sample has about 240,000 distinct CDR3 sequences, 7.5% to 10% seen once. This chain connects TRBV24-1 to TRBJ2-2, with 7 nucleotides matching TRBD2. The receptor's source is a man between 18 and 29 years old who had mild COVID-19 (a few samples of this study predate the infection). Cell type and time point are not known. Sequencing input: PBMCs or a T cell subset sorted from them (not recorded which). CDR3 loop: CATSDTDGGTNTGELFF. CDR3 in DNA: TGTGCCACCAGTGATACAGACGGGGGGACGAACACCGGGGAGCTGTTTTTT.